This record looks at one T cell receptor beta chain sequence and its context. Genomic DNA from each subset was divided evenly over several immunoSEQ plates. It was 200 to 250 ng DNA, around 33,000 T cell genomes, that sorted-subset replicate PCRs used. Libraries were prepared by immunoSEQ multiplex PCR; TCRdb keeps only in-frame clonotypes and omits some of them. The data contain some 2.4 million clones, over 85% of them singletons. Germline CDR1 reads SGHVS; CDR2 reads FQNEAQ. V lost 2 bases and J lost 6, with 14 bases in between. This CDR3 has 15 amino acids. The data originate from a study of shared clonotypes between healthy human individuals. On the study more broadly: Donors consisted of two women and a few men between 18 and 49. Three CD4 naive, three CD4 memory, two CD8 naive and one CD8 memory plate were used per donor.

The rearrangement joins TRBV7-8 to TRBJ1-5, with D perhaps matching TRBD1 (5 bases). This TCR was recovered from a man between 18 and 29 years old in good health. Some clones in this sample may be carry-over from other donors' samples. Sequencing input: naive CD4+ T cells from PBMCs. Stated subset: CD45RA+ positively selected. The CDR3 coding sequence is TGTGCCAGCAGCTTAACGTGGGGTGGGGGTCAGCCCCAGCATTTT. Translated, it gives CASSLTWGGGQPQHF.